The 4 T cell receptor beta chains below come from one sample, sequenced in a study of shared clonotypes between healthy human individuals. Assay used: immunoSEQ multiplex PCR; TCRdb lists only in-frame clones, some missing. Among under 2,000,000 clones listed, around 96% were seen once. The naive CD8 subset, CD45RO-negative cells positively selected for CCR7, excluded terminally differentiated effector memory CD45RA+ cells. Material for sequencing was naive CD8+ T cells sorted from blood. The receptors here all came from a man between 18 and 29 years old in good health.

The V and J genes are TRBV4-1 and TRBJ2-3; 7 bases fit TRBD2. The germline V gene encodes CDR1 MGHRA and CDR2 YSYEKL. This CDR3 is 11 amino acids long. The junction had 1 base not matched to a gene; V was cut back by 1 base and J by 12 bases. CDR3 residues: CASSQGGSQYF. CDR3 DNA sequence: TGCGCCAGCAGCCAAGGCGGGAGCCAGTATTTT.

This clone appeared a single time. This chain links TRBV7-2 with TRBJ2-1; TRBD2 aligns across 11 bases. From germline, CDR1 is SGHTA and CDR2 FQGNSA. CDR3 length equals 16 residues. Unmatched junction bases numbered 10, after V lost 2 bases and J lost 10 bases. CDR3 residues: CASSLIAGGPSDEQFF. CDR3 sequence (DNA): TGTGCCAGCAGCTTAATAGCGGGAGGGCCTTCGGACGAGCAGTTCTTC.

The chain recombines TRBV5-6 with TRBJ2-7; TRBD1 matches at 11 bases. Germline assignment: CDR1 SGHDT and CDR2 YYEEEE. This CDR3 comprises 15 residues. The V gene end was trimmed by 1 base and the J gene end by 6 bases; junction bases not matched to a gene: 6. CDR3 DNA: TGTGCCAGCAGCTTGAGCTGGACAGGGGGCGTCGAGCAGTACTTC. Protein: CASSLSWTGGVEQYF.

The chain recombines TRBV2 with TRBJ2-3; 11 positions agree with TRBD2. The junction had 7 bases not matched to a gene; V was cut back by 2 bases and J by 6 bases. The CDR3 is made up of 16 amino acids. Per the germline V gene, CDR1 is SNHLY and CDR2 is FYNNEI. CDR3 in DNA: TGTGCCAGCAGTGAATGGGTTAGCGGGGGGGCTGATACGCAGTATTTT. It is translated as CASSEWVSGGADTQYF.